Below are 32 T cell receptor beta chains sequenced from a single sample in a study of OX40 agonist ivuxolimab in advanced cancers. Sequencing was performed with immunoSEQ multiplex PCR; in TCRdb, only in-frame clones are kept and a portion is missing. This repertoire shows over 55,000 clones, 84% found once; its top ten account for roughly 0.85%. The input for sequencing was CD4+ or CD8+ T cells sorted from blood, taken in a trial of the OX40 agonist ivuxolimab. The receptors stem from an adult with an advanced solid tumor such as melanoma, head and neck, liver or kidney cancer.

This chain uses TRBV5-1 with TRBJ2-2; a weak D match, TRBD2 (6 bases). There are 12 residues in the CDR3. CDR1 and CDR2 from the germline V gene are SGHRS and YFSETQ. V lost 5 bases to trimming and J lost 6 bases, with 8 bases between them. CDR3 sequence (DNA): TGCGCCAGCAGGGAGGGACCCGGGGAGCTGTTTTTT. It yields the protein CASREGPGELFF. Based on the CDR3 plus reference TRBV5-1 and TRBJ2-2, the full variable domain is KAGVTQTPRYLIKTRGQQVTLSCSPISGHRSVSWYQQTPGQGLQFLFEYFSETQRNKGNFPGRFSGRQFSNSRSEMNVSTLELGDSALYLCASREGPGELFFGEGSRLTVL.

The chain joins TRBV5-1 to TRBJ1-2; no definite D call. Germline CDR1 is SGHRS and CDR2 is YFSETQ. Trimming removed 2 bases from V and 6 bases from J, with 8 bases in between. The CDR3 is 12 residues long. Here the CDR3 reads CASSFGEDGYTF. CDR3 in DNA: TGCGCCAGCAGCTTCGGGGAGGATGGCTACACCTTC.

The chain joins TRBV9 to TRBJ2-2; TRBD2 aligns across 12 bases. V dropped 3 bases and J dropped 9; count of bases not matched to a gene: 6. This CDR3 spans 15 amino acids. CDR1 SGDLS and CDR2 YYNGEE come from the germline V gene. In DNA, the CDR3 is TGTGCCAGCAGCGCCCCTAGCGGGGGGGGTCGGGAGCTGTTTTTT. Translating it yields CASSAPSGGGRELFF.

J is TRBJ2-7 and V is TRBV10-3, with D perhaps matching TRBD2 (5 bases). Per germline, CDR1 ENHRY and CDR2 SYGVKD. Trimming took off 4 bases at V and 7 bases at J, with 8 bases between the two ends. The CDR3 is 11 amino acids. The CDR3: CAISVGNEQYF. The CDR3 DNA reads as TGTGCCATCAGTGTCGGGAATGAGCAGTACTTC.

V is TRBV27 and J is TRBJ1-2; D gene unclear. Trimming cost V 7 bases and J 3 bases, with 12 bases left between them. This CDR3 is built from 13 residues. CDR1 and CDR2 from the germline V gene are MNHEY and SMNVEV (reference sequence). This CDR3 reads CASKRENDYGYTF. In DNA, the CDR3 is TGTGCCAGCAAGAGGGAGAACGACTATGGCTACACCTTC.

With respect to this clone: Other DNA sequences in the same sample also yield this CDR3. The V and J genes are TRBV28 and TRBJ1-5; D perhaps matches TRBD1 (6 bases). V was shortened by 6 bases and J by 5 bases, with 14 bases between the two germline ends. The CDR3 covers 14 residues. Germline V gene data show CDR1 as MDHEN and CDR2 as SYDVKM. The CDR3 DNA reads as TGTGCCAGCAGCTTGACAGGTTCATATCAGCCCCAGCATTTT. It codes for CASSLTGSYQPQHF.

The chain couples TRBV11-3 to TRBJ2-7; 7 positions agree with TRBD2. CDR3 size: 16 residues. The germline V gene has CDR1 SGHNT and CDR2 YENEEA. J lost 1 base, V lost 0 bases, and 6 bases had no gene match. CDR3 amino acids: CASSLDGREGSYEQYF. The CDR3 DNA sequence: TGTGCCAGCAGCTTAGATGGCAGGGAGGGTTCCTACGAGCAGTACTTC.

This rearrangement joins TRBV5-1 to TRBJ1-1, with D possibly matching TRBD1 (6 bases). This CDR3 is built from 14 residues. The V and J ends lost 5 bases and 3 bases respectively, with 14 bases between them. CDR1 and CDR2 (germline): SGHRS, YFSETQ. The CDR3 reads CASSWGAIDTEAFF. Written as DNA, the CDR3 is TGCGCCAGCAGTTGGGGGGCGATCGACACTGAAGCTTTCTTT. Full variable domain (missing parts from reference TRBV5-1 and TRBJ1-1): KAGVTQTPRYLIKTRGQQVTLSCSPISGHRSVSWYQQTPGQGLQFLFEYFSETQRNKGNFPGRFSGRQFSNSRSEMNVSTLELGDSALYLCASSWGAIDTEAFFGQGTRLTVV.

The chain joins TRBV19 to TRBJ1-2; D is uncertain. CDR1 and CDR2 from the germline V gene are LNHDA and SQIVND (reference sequence). The CDR3 has 13 residues. The V end was cut by 4 bases, the J end by 2 bases, with 8 bases between. In DNA, the CDR3 is TGTGCCAGTAGTAAATCCCAGAACTATGGCTACACCTTC. As protein: CASSKSQNYGYTF.

The V gene is TRBV5-5, the J gene TRBJ1-2, with D possibly TRBD1 on 5 matching bases. Trimming removed 0 bases at V and 14 bases at J, with 17 bases between. Germline V gene data show CDR1 as SGHKS and CDR2 as YYEKEE (reference sequence). This CDR3 comprises 13 residues. CDR3 in DNA: TGTGCCAGCAGCTTGGGCGGGGCCTATCAACGTACCTTC. Translating gives CASSLGGAYQRTF.

The chain recombines TRBV7-3 with TRBJ1-2; tentatively, D is TRBD1 (5 bases). Germline assignment: CDR1 SGHTA and CDR2 FQGTGA. V was trimmed by 0 bases and J by 3 bases, leaving 8 bases between them. The CDR3 has 14 residues. The DNA of the CDR3 is TGTGCCAGCAGCTTAACAGGGGCAGACTATGGCTACACCTTC. Translation gives CASSLTGADYGYTF.

The CDR3 DNA follows: TGTGCCAGCAGTCCTGCCTCTGGAAACACCATATATTTT. This translates into CASSPASGNTIYF. The chain joins TRBV27 to TRBJ1-3; D is ambiguous. Trimming removed 5 bases from V and 0 bases from J, with 5 bases in between. The CDR3 has 13 residues. Germline assignment: CDR1 MNHEY and CDR2 SMNVEV (reference sequence).

The genes are TRBV4-2 and TRBJ2-5; 9 bases agree with TRBD2. Germline-derived CDR1 and CDR2 are LGHNA and YNFKEQ. The CDR3 has 17 residues. With V trimmed by 2 bases and J by 3 bases, 10 bases remained unmatched. The CDR3 sequence: CASSQNPMGLAKETQYF. The CDR3 bases are TGTGCCAGCAGCCAAAATCCCATGGGACTAGCTAAAGAGACCCAGTACTTC.

CDR3 DNA sequence: TGTGCCAGCAGCTCGACGAGCGGAGAAAAACTGTTTTTT. It yields the protein CASSSTSGEKLFF. The chain joins TRBV7-2 to TRBJ1-4, with no clear D. The V and J ends lost 4 bases and 8 bases respectively, with 11 bases between them. Germline V gene sequence: CDR1 SGHTA, CDR2 FQGNSA. CDR3 length: 13 amino acids.

V gene TRBV6-4 combines with J gene TRBJ1-3; 9 bases match TRBD1. The CDR3 is 16 amino acids. Looked up from germline, CDR1 is MRHNA and CDR2 is SNTAGT. V lost 4 bases to trimming and J lost 4 bases; unmatched junction nucleotides: 8. CDR3 in DNA: TGTGCCAGCAGTGGAAACCAAGGACAGGGGGGAAACACCATATATTTT. The encoded protein is CASSGNQGQGGNTIYF.

The chain has TRBV4-1 and TRBJ2-1; D is perhaps TRBD2 (6 bases). This CDR3 comprises 15 residues. Germline V gene data show CDR1 as MGHRA and CDR2 as YSYEKL. V was cut by 4 bases and J by 12 bases, with 22 bases left in between. The CDR3 coding sequence is TGCGCCAGCAGCCGAGACCGGGAGACTACAGGAGGGCAGTTCTTC. Translated: CASSRDRETTGGQFF.

This clone showed up just a few times. The V gene is TRBV11-3, the J gene TRBJ2-2; D unclear. CDR3 size: 14 residues. V lost 1 base and J lost 1, with 4 bases in between. Per the germline V gene, CDR1 is SGHNT and CDR2 is YENEEA. For the CDR3, the DNA is TGTGCCAGCAGCTTAGGCTGGAACACCGGGGAGCTGTTTTTT. Its protein is CASSLGWNTGELFF. The variable domain in full, completed from reference TRBV11-3 and TRBJ2-2, reads EAGVVQSPRYKIIEKKQPVAFWCNPISGHNTLYWYLQNLGQGPELLIRYENEEAVDDSQLPKDRFSAERLKGVDSTLKIQPAELGDSAVYLCASSLGWNTGELFFGEGSRLTVL.

This chain joins TRBV10-3 and TRBJ2-5; 7 bases match TRBD1. The V gene end was trimmed by 0 bases and the J gene end by 4 bases; junction bases not matched to a gene: 8. The length of the CDR3 is 16 residues. In germline, CDR1 is ENHRY, CDR2 SYGVKD. The CDR3 region is CAISESHRQGSETQYF. The CDR3 nucleotides read TGTGCCATCAGTGAGTCCCACCGACAGGGATCAGAGACCCAGTACTTC.

V usage is TRBV5-6 and J usage is TRBJ2-6, with 12 bases aligning to TRBD1. V trimming: 4 bases; J trimming: 2 bases; junction bases outside the gene matches: 7. Germline V gene data show CDR1 as SGHDT and CDR2 as YYEEEE. CDR3 length: 18 amino acids. Here the CDR3 reads CASSPGQGAPPGANVLTF. For the CDR3, the DNA is TGTGCCAGCAGCCCGGGACAGGGGGCGCCTCCTGGGGCCAACGTCCTGACTTTC.

This chain joins TRBV6-6 and TRBJ1-2, with D possibly being TRBD1 (6 bases). V was pared by 5 bases and J by 9 bases, with 19 bases between. CDR1 and CDR2 (germline): MNHNY, SVGAGI (reference sequence). The CDR3 has 14 amino acids. CDR3 sequence (DNA): TGTGCCAGCAGTGATGGTGGGGTGGACAGACGCTACACCTTC. Translated, it gives CASSDGGVDRRYTF.

CDR3: CASSGVKTYEQYF. The CDR3 region has the DNA TGTGCCAGCAGTGGGGTTAAAACCTACGAGCAGTACTTC. The V and J genes are TRBV2 and TRBJ2-7; no clear D gene. V lost 4 bases and J lost 2, with 9 bases in between. CDR1 is SNHLY, CDR2 FYNNEI, per germline. The CDR3 length is 13 residues. Together with reference TRBV2 and TRBJ2-7, the CDR3 gives the full variable domain: EPEVTQTPSHQVTQMGQEVILRCVPISNHLYFYWYRQILGQKVEFLVSFYNNEISEKSEIFDDQFSVERPDGSNFTLKIRSTKLEDSAMYFCASSGVKTYEQYFGPGTRLTVT.

CDR3 nucleotide sequence: TGTGCCAGCAGTGGGTCGCAGCTAAACACCGGGGAGCTGTTTTTT. This translates into CASSGSQLNTGELFF. The chain has TRBV5-6 and TRBJ2-2; no firm D call. Germline CDR1 SGHDT, CDR2 YYEEEE. There are 15 residues in the CDR3. Trimming took off 5 bases at V and 2 bases at J, with 13 bases between the two ends.

This chain connects TRBV2 to TRBJ2-3; D possibly corresponds to TRBD1 (6 bases). Trimming took off 6 bases at V and 0 bases at J, with 13 bases between the two ends. CDR3 length: 15 residues. The germline CDR1 and CDR2 sequences are SNHLY and FYNNEI. The CDR3 spells CASRWDTPSTDTQYF. The CDR3 nucleotides read TGTGCCAGCAGATGGGACACTCCTAGCACAGATACGCAGTATTTT.

V is TRBV30 and J is TRBJ2-7; TRBD1 aligns across 9 bases. The ends lost 2 bases at V and 4 bases at J; junction bases unmatched: 3. This CDR3 region has 13 residues. The germline gives CDR1 GTSNPN, CDR2 SVGIG (reference sequence). The CDR3 nucleotides read TGTGCCTGGAGTACAGGGGGCGCTTACGAGCAGTACTTC. Its protein is CAWSTGGAYEQYF. The full variable domain, with the rest looked up from reference TRBV30 and TRBJ2-7, is SQTIHQWPATLVQPVGSPLSLECTVEGTSNPNLYWYRQAAGRGLQLLFYSVGIGQISSEVPQNLSASRPQDRQFILSSKKLLLSDSGFYLCAWSTGGAYEQYFGPGTRLTVT.

This clone has just a few counts. The V and J genes are TRBV30 and TRBJ1-6; 8 nucleotides match TRBD1. Germline values: CDR1 GTSNPN, CDR2 SVGIG (reference sequence). J gave up 14 bases and V 7 bases, and 19 bases lay outside the gene matches. This CDR3 region has 15 residues. The CDR3 loop reads CASPLVRGPLLALHF. CDR3 bases: TGTGCCTCCCCCTTGGTCAGGGGGCCGCTCCTCGCCCTCCACTTT.

This rearrangement joins TRBV30 to TRBJ1-2; D is undetermined. V was pared by 3 bases and J by 2 bases, with 10 bases between. Germline-derived CDR1 and CDR2 are GTSNPN and SVGIG (reference sequence). The CDR3 has 13 residues. CDR3 in DNA: TGTGCCTGGAGCTCTAAGATAAACTATGGCTACACCTTC. Translated: CAWSSKINYGYTF.

Only one count was recorded for this clone. This rearrangement joins TRBV9 to TRBJ2-7, with 11 bases that match TRBD2. This CDR3 region has 14 residues. Germline V gene lookup returns CDR1 SGDLS and CDR2 YYNGEE. V shed 2 bases, J shed 7 bases, and the junction held 5 bases outside the gene matches. In nucleotides, the CDR3 is TGTGCCAGCAGCGTTCCGGCTAGCGGGGGGGAGCAGTACTTC. Translating gives CASSVPASGGEQYF. Supplemented by reference TRBV9 and TRBJ2-7, the full variable domain reads DSGVTQTPKHLITATGQRVTLRCSPRSGDLSVYWYQQSLDQGLQFLIQYYNGEERAKGNILERFSAQQFPDLHSELNLSSLELGDSALYFCASSVPASGGEQYFGPGTRLTVT.

The chain recombines TRBV5-4 with TRBJ2-5; weak D call: TRBD1 (5 bases). CDR3 size: 13 residues. Germline CDR1 and CDR2: SGHNT and YYREEE (reference sequence). The V gene lost 1 base and the J gene lost 4 bases, with 8 bases spanning the gap. The CDR3 nucleotides read TGTGCCAGCAGCTTGAACAGGCTAGAGACCCAGTACTTC. This encodes CASSLNRLETQYF.

The chain has TRBV7-9 and TRBJ2-1; 8 bases agree with TRBD1. Per germline, CDR1 SEHNR and CDR2 FQNEAQ (reference sequence). The CDR3 is made up of 19 amino acids. Trimming took 5 bases from V and 3 from J; bases not matched to a gene: 18. CDR3 loop: CASSQPGQASQPFYNEQFF. Here the CDR3 DNA reads TGTGCCAGCAGCCAGCCGGGACAGGCTTCACAGCCCTTCTACAATGAGCAGTTCTTC.

The gene calls are TRBV18 and TRBJ2-5; 13 bases match TRBD2. Germline lookup yields CDR1 KGHSH and CDR2 LQKENI. With V trimmed by 3 bases and J by 0 bases, 4 bases remained unmatched. This CDR3 is built from 17 residues. CDR3 residues: CASSPSTSGGYQETQYF. The CDR3 DNA follows: TGTGCCAGCTCACCTTCGACTAGCGGGGGGTACCAAGAGACCCAGTACTTC. Full variable domain (rest looked up from reference TRBV18 and TRBJ2-5): NAGVMQNPRHLVRRRGQEARLRCSPMKGHSHVYWYRQLPEEGLKFMVYLQKENIIDESGMPKERFSAEFPKEGPSILRIQQVVRGDSAAYFCASSPSTSGGYQETQYFGPGTRLLVL.

The V call is TRBV5-1, the J call TRBJ1-3; D might be TRBD1 (6 bases). Germline V lookup: CDR1 SGHRS, CDR2 YFSETQ. Trimming shortened V by 2 bases and J by 0 bases, and 9 bases separated the two germline ends. This CDR3 is built from 15 residues. CDR3 nucleotide sequence: TGCGCCAGCAGCTTACCGACAGGCTCTGGAAACACCATATATTTT. The encoded protein is CASSLPTGSGNTIYF. The whole variable domain, remainder taken from reference TRBV5-1 and TRBJ1-3, is KAGVTQTPRYLIKTRGQQVTLSCSPISGHRSVSWYQQTPGQGLQFLFEYFSETQRNKGNFPGRFSGRQFSNSRSEMNVSTLELGDSALYLCASSLPTGSGNTIYFGEGSWLTVV.

The count of this clone is one. The chain has TRBV25-1 and TRBJ2-7; the D is unclear. This CDR3 contains 13 residues. Germline CDR1 and CDR2: MGHDK and SYGVNS. The V end lost 0 bases, the J end lost 5 bases, and 8 bases lay between the germline ends. CDR3: CASSEYAVDEQYF. In DNA form, the CDR3 reads TGTGCCAGCAGTGAATATGCGGTCGACGAGCAGTACTTC.